This TCR beta chain came from a study of response to subunit inactivated influenza vaccine (dated by TCRdb to about 2018). Background for the entire study: Deep quantitative T cell receptor repertoire profiling was used in the study to track responses to a trivalent subunit inactivated influenza vaccine. Paper-wide results and their limitations: The authors proposed that each seasonal influenza vaccination may bring in only a limited number of new T cells.

In regard to this clonotype: Its target antigen remains unknown. Per-nucleotide qualities are absent, and no much larger clonotype sits a single base away.

Including cysteine and phenylalanine, the CDR3 has 12 amino acids. The sequence is cut down to CDR3 DNA, 36 bases in frame from base 1. For CDR1 and CDR2, the germline V gene lists MDHEN and SYDVKM. Cut back by 6 bases and 8 bases, the V and J ends lie 14 bases apart. The library was obtained by RT-PCR. Sequencing was performed on an Illumina HiSeq 2500. TCRdb applied fastp at Q25 and MiXCR to the public reads, then kept only in-frame beta chains. Rows with a matching CDR3 protein are joined into one entry that keeps the most common DNA and genes. Present in this sample are 500,000 to 750,000 distinct CDR3 sequences, 14% of which were seen just once. The ten largest clones capture more than 9.5% of the sample.

The receptor was derived from a man aged 50 to 59 who received an inactivated influenza vaccine. Donor details come from another sample of the same person, matched by shared clones. The chain links TRBV28 with TRBJ2-7; the D gene is not confidently resolved. The material sequenced was PBMCs from blood, taken approximately 13 days after vaccination. The bases are TGTGCCAGCAGATCATCCCGGGCTAAGCAGTACTTC. Its protein product is CASRSSRAKQYF.